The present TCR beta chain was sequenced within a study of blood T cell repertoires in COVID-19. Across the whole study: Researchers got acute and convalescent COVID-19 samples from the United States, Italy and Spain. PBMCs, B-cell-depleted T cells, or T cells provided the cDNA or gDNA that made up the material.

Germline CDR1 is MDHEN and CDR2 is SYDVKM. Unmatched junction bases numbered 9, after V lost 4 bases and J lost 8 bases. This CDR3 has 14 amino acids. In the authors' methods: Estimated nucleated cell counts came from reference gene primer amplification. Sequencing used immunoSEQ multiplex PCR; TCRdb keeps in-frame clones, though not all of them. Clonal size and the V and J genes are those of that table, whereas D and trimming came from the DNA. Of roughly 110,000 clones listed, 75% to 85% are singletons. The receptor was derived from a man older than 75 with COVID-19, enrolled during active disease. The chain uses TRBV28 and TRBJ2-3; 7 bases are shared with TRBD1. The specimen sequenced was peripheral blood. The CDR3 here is CASSSGTDYGTQYF. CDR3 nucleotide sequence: TGTGCCAGCAGTTCCGGGACAGATTACGGTACGCAGTATTTT.